Presented here are 13 T cell receptor beta chains from one specimen sequenced in a study of neurological immune-mediated disorders. TCRdb redid the calling of the 5' RACE reads with MiXCR, one entry per CDR3 protein. Among about 70,000 distinct CDR3 sequences, approximately 5% were seen once, and the ten largest hold 2.2%. The specimen sequenced was PBMCs. These receptors all come from a woman in her 70s with multiple sclerosis.

This clonotype was found many times. The chain couples TRBV20-1 to TRBJ1-1, with D unresolved. Trimming shortened V by 2 bases and J by 6 bases, and 10 bases separated the two germline ends. Germline V lookup: CDR1 DFQATT, CDR2 SNEGSKA (reference sequence). The length of the CDR3 is 12 residues. The CDR3 protein is CSARLEEAEAFF. The CDR3, as DNA: TGCAGTGCTAGATTGGAGGAGGCTGAAGCTTTCTTT.

The sample holds many counts of this clonotype. The chain uses TRBV7-9 and TRBJ2-7, with TRBD1 matching over 10 bases. Unmatched junction bases numbered 10, after V lost 5 bases and J lost 3 bases. In germline, CDR1 is SEHNR, CDR2 FQNEAQ (reference sequence). The CDR3 consists of 16 residues. The CDR3 nucleotides read TGTGCCAGCAGCCGCGGGTGGGGACAGGGGCGCTACGAGCAGTACTTC. This encodes CASSRGWGQGRYEQYF. The full variable domain, with the rest looked up from reference TRBV7-9 and TRBJ2-7, is DTGVSQNPRHKITKRGQNVTFRCDPISEHNRLYWYRQTLGQGPEFLTYFQNEAQLEKSRLLSDRFSAERPKGSFSTLEIQRTEQGDSAMYLCASSRGWGQGRYEQYFGPGTRLTVT.

This clonotype was seen ten or more times. This rearrangement joins TRBV6-5 to TRBJ1-6, with D unclear. Germline assignment: CDR1 MNHEY and CDR2 SVGAGI. This CDR3 has 12 amino acids. The V end was cut by 2 bases, the J end by 10 bases, with 6 bases between. The CDR3 protein is CASSYPNSPLHF. The CDR3 region has the DNA TGTGCCAGCAGTTACCCCAACTCACCCCTCCACTTT.

This clonotype was counted only a few times. The rearrangement links TRBV20-1 to TRBJ1-4; D not resolved. This CDR3 contains 15 residues. Germline V gene lookup returns CDR1 DFQATT and CDR2 SNEGSKA (reference sequence). With 0 bases removed from V and 5 bases from J, the gap between germline ends came to 13 bases. CDR3 in DNA: TGCAGTGCTAGAGACTGGACGGAATTGAATGAAAAACTGTTTTTT. It codes for CSARDWTELNEKLFF.

This clonotype was recorded at least ten times. The chain links TRBV29-1 to TRBJ2-5, with 11 bases identical to TRBD2. The CDR3 consists of 13 residues. J gave up 5 bases and V 5 bases, and 4 bases lay outside the gene matches. Germline assignment: CDR1 SQVTM and CDR2 ANQGSEA. This CDR3 reads CSVTSSGGETQYF. The CDR3 DNA reads as TGCAGCGTTACTTCTAGCGGGGGGGAGACCCAGTACTTC.

This clonotype has a count of ten or more. The rearrangement links TRBV12-3 or TRBV12-4 to TRBJ1-3; a weak D match, TRBD1 (6 bases). The V end was cut by 5 bases, the J end by 4 bases, with 15 bases between. The CDR3 is 15 residues long. DNA of the CDR3: TGTGCCAGCAGTGCTGGAGGGGGTAGAGGAAACACCATATATTTT. Translation gives CASSAGGGRGNTIYF.

This clonotype was counted at least ten times. The chain employs TRBV7-2 and TRBJ2-7; TRBD1 is a possible D gene (6 bases). Deletions cut 5 bases from V and 2 bases from J, with 13 bases between. Germline CDR1 reads SGHTA; CDR2 reads FQGNSA. The length of the CDR3 is 14 residues. The CDR3 nucleotides read TGTGCCAGCAGCGCATCGACAGGACCCTACGAGCAGTACTTC. Encoded protein: CASSASTGPYEQYF.

This clonotype came up many times. The chain carries TRBV5-6 and TRBJ1-1; 7 bases fit TRBD1. Germline CDR1 reads SGHDT; CDR2 reads YYEEEE. This CDR3 region has 15 residues. Germline trimming cut 3 bases from V and 0 bases from J; bases unmatched to any gene: 5. As DNA, the CDR3 is TGTGCCAGCAGCTCTCGGGACAGATTGAACACTGAAGCTTTCTTT. It translates to CASSSRDRLNTEAFF. The whole variable domain, remainder taken from reference TRBV5-6 and TRBJ1-1, is DAGVTQSPTHLIKTRGQQVTLRCSPKSGHDTVSWYQQALGQGPQFIFQYYEEEERQRGNFPDRFSGHQFPNYSSELNVNALLLGDSALYLCASSSRDRLNTEAFFGQGTRLTVV.

This clonotype was recorded many times. This CDR3 is CASSLETGLSLYEQYF. CDR3 DNA: TGCGCCAGCAGTCTGGAGACAGGCTTATCCCTTTACGAGCAGTACTTC. V is TRBV5-1 and J is TRBJ2-7; D perhaps matches TRBD1 (6 bases). CDR1 is SGHRS, CDR2 YFSETQ, per germline. Trimming removed 5 bases at V and 4 bases at J, with 22 bases between. This CDR3 is 16 amino acids long.

This chain joins TRBV10-3 and TRBJ1-5; 11 bases map to TRBD1. CDR1 is ENHRY and CDR2 is SYGVKD in the germline V gene. This CDR3 region has 18 residues. The V gene end was trimmed by 10 bases and the J gene end by 1 base; junction bases not matched to a gene: 15. This chain's CDR3 is CATKTEDRGQVSNQPQHF. CDR3 in DNA: TGTGCCACAAAGACAGAGGACAGGGGGCAGGTGAGCAATCAGCCCCAGCATTTT.

At least ten counts were recorded for this clonotype. The chain has TRBV10-3 and TRBJ2-7, with 9 bases matching TRBD2. The J segment lost 5 bases and the V segment lost 6 bases, leaving 8 bases of the junction unmatched. The CDR3 length is 14 residues. From germline, CDR1 is ENHRY and CDR2 SYGVKD. CDR3 nucleotides: TGTGCCATCAGGCTAGCGGGAAGTGCCAACGAGCAGTACTTC. Encoded protein: CAIRLAGSANEQYF.

The sample holds many counts of this clonotype. The chain combines TRBV7-2 with TRBJ2-7; 7 nucleotides align to TRBD2. This CDR3 comprises 15 residues. In germline, CDR1 is SGHTA, CDR2 FQGNSA. The V segment lost 6 bases and the J segment 2 bases; nucleotides outside the gene matches: 10. The CDR3 protein is CASRQNEGGTYEQYF. In nucleotides, the CDR3 is TGTGCCAGCAGACAGAACGAGGGAGGGACCTACGAGCAGTACTTC.

At least ten counts were recorded for this clonotype. The chain has TRBV5-1 and TRBJ2-4; D is perhaps TRBD2 (6 bases). Germline loops: CDR1 SGHRS, CDR2 YFSETQ. The CDR3 covers 19 residues. V gave up 4 bases and J gave up 0 bases, with 23 bases separating them. CDR3: CASSLVLAVGGLAKNIQYF. The CDR3 nucleotides are TGCGCCAGCAGCCTCGTCCTGGCCGTGGGGGGACTAGCCAAAAACATTCAGTACTTC.